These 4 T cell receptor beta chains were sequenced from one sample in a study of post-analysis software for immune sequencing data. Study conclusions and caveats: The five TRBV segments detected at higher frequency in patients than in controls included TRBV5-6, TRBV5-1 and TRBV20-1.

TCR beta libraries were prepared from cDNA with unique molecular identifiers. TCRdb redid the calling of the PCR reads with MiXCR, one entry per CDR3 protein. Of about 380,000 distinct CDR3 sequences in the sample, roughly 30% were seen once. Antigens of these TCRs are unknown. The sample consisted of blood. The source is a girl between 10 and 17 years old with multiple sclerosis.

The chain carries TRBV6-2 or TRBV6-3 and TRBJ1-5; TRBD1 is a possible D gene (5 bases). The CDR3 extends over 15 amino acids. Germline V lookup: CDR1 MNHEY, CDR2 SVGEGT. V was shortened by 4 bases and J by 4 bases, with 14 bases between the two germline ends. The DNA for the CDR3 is TGTGCCAGCAGTTGGGGAGGGGCGACTAATCAGCCCCAGCATTTT. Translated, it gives CASSWGGATNQPQHF.

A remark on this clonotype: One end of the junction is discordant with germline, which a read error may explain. CDR3 sequence: CASSFNYGTGQEIQYF. CDR3 sequence (DNA): TGTGCCAGCAGCTTCAACTACGGGACAGGTCAAGAGATCCAGTACTTC. This rearrangement joins TRBV7-2 to TRBJ2-5, with 8 bases fitting TRBD1. CDR3 length equals 16 residues. CDR1 SGHTA and CDR2 FQGNSA come from the germline V gene. Looking up the rest from reference TRBV7-2 and TRBJ2-5 gives the full variable domain: GAGVSQSPSNKVTEKGKDVELRCDPISGHTALYWYRQSLGQGLEFLIYFQGNSAPDKSGLPSDRFSAERTGGSVSTLTIQRTQQEDSAVYLCASSFNYGTGQEIQYFGPGTRLLVL.

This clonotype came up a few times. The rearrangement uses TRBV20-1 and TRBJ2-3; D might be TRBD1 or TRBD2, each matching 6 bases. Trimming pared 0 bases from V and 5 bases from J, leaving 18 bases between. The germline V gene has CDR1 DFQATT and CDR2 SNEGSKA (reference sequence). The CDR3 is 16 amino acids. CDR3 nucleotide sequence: TGCAGTGCTAGAGATTCAGCCAAGGGGGGTGAAGATACGCAGTATTTT. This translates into CSARDSAKGGEDTQYF.

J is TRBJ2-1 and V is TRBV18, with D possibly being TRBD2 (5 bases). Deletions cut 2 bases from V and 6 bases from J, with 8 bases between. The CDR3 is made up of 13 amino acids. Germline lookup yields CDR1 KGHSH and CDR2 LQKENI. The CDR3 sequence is CASSPARGNEQFF. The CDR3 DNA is TGTGCCAGCTCACCAGCTCGGGGCAATGAGCAGTTCTTC.